One and the same sample provided the 26 T cell receptor beta chains below, sequenced in a study of blood T cell repertoires in COVID-19. The table came from immunoSEQ multiplex PCR; TCRdb's copy has only in-frame clones and leaves some out. The sample carries 150,000 or so clones, approximately 80% recorded once. The sample was PBMCs or T cells enriched from blood (not recorded which). The receptors come from a man in his fifties who had recovered from COVID-19.

V is TRBV10-3 and J is TRBJ1-3, with a weak D call TRBD1 (6 bases). Looked up from germline, CDR1 is ENHRY and CDR2 is SYGVKD. The length of the CDR3 is 13 residues. Trimming pared 6 bases from V and 1 base from J, leaving 7 bases between. CDR3 residues: CAIRGGSGNTIYF. The CDR3 DNA sequence: TGTGCCATCAGAGGGGGTTCTGGAAACACCATATATTTT.

This clone appeared once. The chain carries TRBV7-9 and TRBJ2-1; 8 bases match TRBD2. The ends lost 8 bases at V and 9 bases at J; junction bases unmatched: 15. This CDR3 is 15 amino acids long. Germline lookup yields CDR1 SEHNR and CDR2 FQNEAQ (reference sequence). CDR3 region: CASGSGGPHLSEQFF. CDR3 in DNA: TGTGCCAGCGGGAGCGGGGGCCCACACTTAAGTGAGCAGTTCTTC.

This clone appeared a few times. The chain couples TRBV19 to TRBJ1-2; 7 bases are a match to TRBD1. J was trimmed by 7 bases and V by 5 bases; bases with no gene match: 10. CDR1 and CDR2 (germline): LNHDA, SQIVND (reference sequence). This CDR3 region has 14 residues. The CDR3 DNA reads as TGTGCCAGTAGTCTCGAAACAGGGGCAGGTGGCTACACCTTC. It codes for CASSLETGAGGYTF. Variable domain in full (rest from reference TRBV19 and TRBJ1-2): DGGITQSPKYLFRKEGQNVTLSCEQNLNHDAMYWYRQDPGQGLRLIYYSQIVNDFQKGDIAEGYSVSREKKESFPLTVTSAQKNPTAFYLCASSLETGAGGYTFGSGTRLTVV.

The V call is TRBV7-2, the J call TRBJ1-4, with D unclear. Per germline, CDR1 SGHTA and CDR2 FQGNSA. V was cut by 1 base and J by 10 bases, with 7 bases left in between. CDR3 size: 12 residues. CDR3 region: CASSLVSGKLFF. The CDR3 nucleotides are TGTGCCAGCAGCTTAGTGAGTGGAAAACTGTTTTTT.

The chain employs TRBV7-9 and TRBJ1-2; D remains ambiguous. Between the trimmed V and J ends, which lost 0 bases and 3 bases, there was a span of 8 bases. Per germline, CDR1 SEHNR and CDR2 FQNEAQ (reference sequence). This CDR3 is 14 amino acids long. CDR3 DNA: TGTGCCAGCAGCTTAGCGCAGGTTGACTATGGCTACACCTTC. Translated, it gives CASSLAQVDYGYTF.

The chain is built from TRBV19 and TRBJ1-2, with 9 bases identical to TRBD1. The CDR3 covers 16 residues. After removal of 6 bases from V and 3 bases from J, the junction contained 11 bases not matched to a gene. CDR1 LNHDA and CDR2 SQIVND come from the germline V gene (reference sequence). The CDR3 nucleotides read TGTGCCAGTAGACATATTCCGGGACAGGGCGACTATGGCTACACCTTC. Its protein is CASRHIPGQGDYGYTF.

This chain connects TRBV11-3 to TRBJ2-1; 15 positions agree with TRBD2. V lost 4 bases, J lost 3 bases, and 4 bases stayed unmatched. Germline V gene sequence: CDR1 SGHNT, CDR2 YENEEA. This CDR3 contains 17 residues. CDR3 nucleotide sequence: TGTGCCAGCAGCTCGGGACTAGCGGGGGGCCTCTACAATGAGCAGTTCTTC. Encoded protein: CASSSGLAGGLYNEQFF.

This clone occurred once. V is TRBV27 and J is TRBJ2-2, with TRBD2 identical over 10 bases. Germline-derived CDR1 and CDR2 are MNHEY and SMNVEV (reference sequence). The junction had 4 bases not matched to a gene; V was cut back by 1 base and J by 2 bases. This CDR3 region has 17 residues. For the CDR3, the DNA is TGTGCCAGCAGTTTATTTAGCGGGGGGACCAACACCGGGGAGCTGTTTTTT. Its translation: CASSLFSGGTNTGELFF.

This chain uses TRBV3-1 (or the pseudogene TRBV3-2) with TRBJ2-2; the match to TRBD2 covers 11 bases. The length of the CDR3 is 16 residues. V was pared by 5 bases and J by 1 base, with 3 bases of the junction left unmatched. CDR1 and CDR2 (germline): LGHDT, YNNKEL (reference sequence). The CDR3 sequence: CASSKTSGVNTGELFF. CDR3 in DNA: TGTGCCAGCAGCAAGACTAGCGGGGTGAACACCGGGGAGCTGTTTTTT.

This clone was seen a single time. The genes are TRBV27 and TRBJ1-1; D is unresolved. Per germline, CDR1 MNHEY and CDR2 SMNVEV (reference sequence). This CDR3 is 14 amino acids long. The V end was cut by 3 bases, the J end by 6 bases, with 14 bases between. The CDR3 DNA follows: TGTGCCAGCAGTTTTCGCGGGGAGGTGCCTGAAGCTTTCTTT. Protein sequence: CASSFRGEVPEAFF.

DNA for the CDR3: TGCAGCGTTACTCGAGGGGGCAGCTATGGCTACACCTTC. Its protein product is CSVTRGGSYGYTF. This sequence joins TRBV29-1 and TRBJ1-2, with 7 nucleotides matching TRBD1. The CDR3 spans 13 residues. Germline assignment: CDR1 SQVTM and CDR2 ANQGSEA. With 5 bases clipped from V and 4 bases from J, the junction kept 7 bases outside the gene matches.

V and J are TRBV15 and TRBJ1-4, with 9 bases lining up with TRBD1. Germline V CDR1 and CDR2: LNHNV, YYDKDF (reference sequence). The CDR3 is 15 amino acids. J was trimmed by 8 bases and V by 4 bases; bases with no gene match: 8. The CDR3 sequence: CATSINRDREEKLFF. CDR3 in DNA: TGTGCCACCAGCATCAACCGGGACAGGGAGGAAAAACTGTTTTTT.

The rearrangement joins TRBV6-1 to TRBJ1-6, with a tentative D call TRBD1 (5 bases). The CDR3 spans 14 residues. The germline CDR1 and CDR2 sequences are MNHNS and SASEGT. V shed 2 bases and J shed 10 bases, with 12 bases lying between them. CDR3 DNA sequence: TGTGCCAGCAGTGAAAGTCAGGGTGGGTCACCCCTCCACTTT. Protein sequence: CASSESQGGSPLHF.

The chain carries TRBV24-1 and TRBJ2-3, with 9 bases lining up with TRBD2. V lost 8 bases, J lost 4 bases, and 9 bases stayed unmatched. Per germline, CDR1 KGHDR and CDR2 SFDVKD. The CDR3 runs 15 residues. DNA of the CDR3: TGTGCCACCAAGTCCGGCGGGGGGGTATCAGATACGCAGTATTTT. Translated: CATKSGGGVSDTQYF.

The rearrangement joins TRBV3-1 (or the pseudogene TRBV3-2) to TRBJ1-2; D not certain. The CDR3 runs to 13 residues. Germline assignment: CDR1 LGHDT and CDR2 YNNKEL (reference sequence). V shed 4 bases and J shed 7 bases, with 13 bases lying between them. CDR3 amino acids: CASSPGRVGGYTF. The CDR3 DNA follows: TGTGCCAGCAGCCCCGGGAGGGTTGGTGGCTACACCTTC.

This clone has a single count. The CDR3, as DNA: TGTGCCAGCAGTTCGGACAGGCCGTCGAACTATGGCTACACCTTC. Protein product: CASSSDRPSNYGYTF. This sequence joins TRBV28 and TRBJ1-2; 7 bases line up with TRBD1. Germline V gives CDR1 MDHEN, CDR2 SYDVKM. Trimming removed 4 bases from V and 2 bases from J; junction bases left unmatched: 7. The CDR3 consists of 15 residues.

A few counts support this clone. The V and J genes are TRBV10-3 and TRBJ2-7; 9 positions match TRBD2. The junction had 8 bases not matched to a gene; V was cut back by 10 bases and J by 1 base. Germline assignment: CDR1 ENHRY and CDR2 SYGVKD. The CDR3 has 14 residues. CDR3 protein: CATTGSGGSYEQYF. The CDR3 bases are TGTGCCACAACTGGCAGCGGGGGGTCCTACGAGCAGTACTTC.

The chain has TRBV6-4 and TRBJ1-2, with no clear D. The V end lost 8 bases, the J end lost 0 bases, and 22 bases lay between the germline ends. Per the germline V gene, CDR1 is MRHNA and CDR2 is SNTAGT. There are 17 residues in the CDR3. CDR3 amino acids: CASSIPILGATNYGYTF. CDR3 nucleotide sequence: TGTGCCAGCTCCATCCCAATCCTGGGCGCCACTAACTATGGCTACACCTTC.

Details on this clone: Other DNA sequences of this sample code for an identical CDR3. In DNA, the CDR3 is TGTGCCAGCACCTGGGACAGGAACACTGAAGCTTTCTTT. It encodes CASTWDRNTEAFF. V usage is TRBV5-4 and J usage is TRBJ1-1; 7 bases align to TRBD1. CDR1 and CDR2 from the germline V gene are SGHNT and YYREEE (reference sequence). This CDR3 is 13 amino acids long. V shed 6 bases, J shed 1 base, and the junction held 3 bases outside the gene matches.

The V and J genes are TRBV6-6 and TRBJ2-7; perhaps TRBD2 as D (6 bases). The CDR3 has 16 residues. CDR1 MNHNY and CDR2 SVGAGI come from the germline V gene (reference sequence). Trimming stripped 3 bases from V and 6 bases from J, with 21 bases between. The CDR3 region is CASSYLLGGRHAEQYF. CDR3 nucleotide sequence: TGTGCCAGCAGTTATTTGCTGGGGGGTCGGCACGCCGAGCAGTACTTC.

The V call is TRBV24-1, the J call TRBJ1-2; D call uncertain. V dropped 3 bases and J dropped 8 bases, with 9 bases sitting between them. The CDR3 consists of 12 residues. Germline V gene sequence: CDR1 KGHDR, CDR2 SFDVKD. This CDR3 is CATSDTRGGYTF. CDR3 sequence (DNA): TGTGCCACCAGTGATACCCGGGGAGGCTACACCTTC.

The V call is TRBV6-1, the J call TRBJ2-3, with TRBD1 matching over 7 bases. Germline loops: CDR1 MNHNS, CDR2 SASEGT. V was pared by 2 bases and J by 1 base, with 9 bases of the junction left unmatched. The CDR3 has 17 amino acids. The CDR3: CASSEMKTGSGTDTQYF. In DNA, the CDR3 is TGTGCCAGCAGTGAAATGAAGACAGGGTCGGGCACAGATACGCAGTATTTT.

This chain joins TRBV5-6 and TRBJ2-3; TRBD1 might be the D (6 bases). Germline values: CDR1 SGHDT, CDR2 YYEEEE. The germline V and J ends were trimmed by 2 bases and 3 bases, with 13 bases remaining between them. This CDR3 is built from 15 residues. In DNA form, the CDR3 reads TGTGCCAGCAGCTTCAGGGGACGGCAAACAGATACGCAGTATTTT. Translated: CASSFRGRQTDTQYF.

The chain couples TRBV6-1 to TRBJ2-7; D not certain. The ends were cut back, 2 bases at V and 6 bases at J, with 17 bases in the middle. CDR1 is MNHNS and CDR2 is SASEGT in the germline V gene. This CDR3 has 15 residues. The CDR3 DNA is TGTGCCAGCAGTGAAAGGTGGGCAAGTGGTGGCGAGCAGTACTTC. Protein: CASSERWASGGEQYF.

The chain couples TRBV6-4 to TRBJ1-1, with D unresolved. The length of the CDR3 is 14 residues. CDR1 MRHNA and CDR2 SNTAGT come from the germline V gene. Trimming left V 2 bases short and J 0 bases short, with 7 bases between. This CDR3 reads CASSDNSMNTEAFF. CDR3 in DNA: TGTGCCAGCAGTGACAACAGTATGAACACTGAAGCTTTCTTT.

The J gene is TRBJ1-6, the V gene TRBV13; the match to TRBD1 covers 8 bases. This CDR3 is 15 amino acids long. Looked up from germline, CDR1 is PRHDT and CDR2 is FYEKMQ (reference sequence). With V trimmed by 5 bases and J by 6 bases, 6 bases remained unmatched. The CDR3 spells CASSKTGGVNSPLHF. The CDR3 DNA reads as TGTGCCAGCAGCAAAACAGGGGGGGTTAATTCACCCCTCCACTTT.